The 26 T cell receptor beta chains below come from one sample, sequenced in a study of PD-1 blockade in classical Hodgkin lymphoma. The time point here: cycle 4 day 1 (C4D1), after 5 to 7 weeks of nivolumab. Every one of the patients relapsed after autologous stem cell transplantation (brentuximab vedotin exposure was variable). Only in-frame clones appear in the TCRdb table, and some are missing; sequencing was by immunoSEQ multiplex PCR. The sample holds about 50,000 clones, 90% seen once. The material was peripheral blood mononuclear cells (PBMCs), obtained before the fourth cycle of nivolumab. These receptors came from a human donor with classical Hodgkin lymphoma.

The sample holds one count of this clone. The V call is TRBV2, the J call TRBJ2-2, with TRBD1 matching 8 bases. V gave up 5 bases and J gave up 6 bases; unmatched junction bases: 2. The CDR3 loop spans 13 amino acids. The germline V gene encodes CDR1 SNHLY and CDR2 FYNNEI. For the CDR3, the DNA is TGTGCCAGCAGTTGGACAGGGCCCGGGGAGCTGTTTTTT. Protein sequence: CASSWTGPGELFF.

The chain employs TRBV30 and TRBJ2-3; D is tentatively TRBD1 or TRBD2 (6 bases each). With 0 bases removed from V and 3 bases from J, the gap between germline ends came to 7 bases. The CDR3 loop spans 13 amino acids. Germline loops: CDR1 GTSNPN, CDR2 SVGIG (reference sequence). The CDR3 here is CAWSVGGTDTQYF. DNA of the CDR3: TGTGCCTGGAGTGTAGGGGGGACAGATACGCAGTATTTT. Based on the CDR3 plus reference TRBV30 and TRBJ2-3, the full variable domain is SQTIHQWPATLVQPVGSPLSLECTVEGTSNPNLYWYRQAAGRGLQLLFYSVGIGQISSEVPQNLSASRPQDRQFILSSKKLLLSDSGFYLCAWSVGGTDTQYFGPGTRLTVL.

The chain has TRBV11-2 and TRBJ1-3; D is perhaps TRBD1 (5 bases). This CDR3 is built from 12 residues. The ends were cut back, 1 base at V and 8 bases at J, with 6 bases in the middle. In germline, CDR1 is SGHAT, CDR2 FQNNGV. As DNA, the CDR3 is TGTGCCAGCAGCTTAGCAGGGTACACCATATATTTT. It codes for CASSLAGYTIYF.

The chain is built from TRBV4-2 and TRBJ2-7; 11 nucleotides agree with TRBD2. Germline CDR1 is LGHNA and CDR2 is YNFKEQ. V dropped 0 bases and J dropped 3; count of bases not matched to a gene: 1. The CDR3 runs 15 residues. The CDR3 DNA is TGTGCCAGCAGCCAAGAACTAGCGGGAGTCTACGAGCAGTACTTC. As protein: CASSQELAGVYEQYF.

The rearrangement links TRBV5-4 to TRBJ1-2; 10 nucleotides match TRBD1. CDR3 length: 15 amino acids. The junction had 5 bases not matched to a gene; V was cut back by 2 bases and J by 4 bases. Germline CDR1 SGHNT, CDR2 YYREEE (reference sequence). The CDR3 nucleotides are TGTGCCAGCAGCTTCCGACAGGGGGCCCGCTATGGCTACACCTTC. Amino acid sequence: CASSFRQGARYGYTF.

This CDR3 reads CASSLGLGLAGGNEQFF. In DNA form, the CDR3 reads TGTGCCAGCAGCTTAGGCCTAGGACTAGCGGGAGGCAATGAGCAGTTCTTC. The chain recombines TRBV7-2 with TRBJ2-1; 14 bases match TRBD2. CDR1 is SGHTA and CDR2 is FQGNSA in the germline V gene. There are 17 residues in the CDR3. V dropped 1 base and J dropped 6; count of bases not matched to a gene: 5.

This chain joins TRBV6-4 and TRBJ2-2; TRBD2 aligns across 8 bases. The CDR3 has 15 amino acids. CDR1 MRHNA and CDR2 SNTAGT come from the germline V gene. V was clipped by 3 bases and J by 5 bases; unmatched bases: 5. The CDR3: CASSDSGIDTGELFF. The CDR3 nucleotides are TGTGCCAGCAGTGATAGCGGGATCGATACCGGGGAGCTGTTTTTT.

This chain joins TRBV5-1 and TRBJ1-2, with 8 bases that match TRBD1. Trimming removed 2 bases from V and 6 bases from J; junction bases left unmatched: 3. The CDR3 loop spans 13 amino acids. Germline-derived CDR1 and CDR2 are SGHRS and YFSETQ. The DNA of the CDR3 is TGCGCCAGCAGCTTCGGACAGGGCGATGGCTACACCTTC. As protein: CASSFGQGDGYTF.

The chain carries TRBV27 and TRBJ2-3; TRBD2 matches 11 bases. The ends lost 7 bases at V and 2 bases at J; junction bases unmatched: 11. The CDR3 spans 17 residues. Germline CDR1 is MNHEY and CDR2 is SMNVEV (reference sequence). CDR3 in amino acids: CASTYYPSGRFTDTQYF. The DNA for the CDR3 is TGTGCCAGCACCTATTACCCTAGCGGGAGGTTCACAGATACGCAGTATTTT.

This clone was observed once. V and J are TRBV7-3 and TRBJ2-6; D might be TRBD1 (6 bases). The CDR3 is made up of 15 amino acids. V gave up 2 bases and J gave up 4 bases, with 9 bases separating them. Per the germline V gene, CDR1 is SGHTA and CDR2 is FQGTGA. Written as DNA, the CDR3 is TGTGCCAGCAGCTTACAGGGGCGCGGGGCCAACGTCCTGACTTTC. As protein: CASSLQGRGANVLTF.

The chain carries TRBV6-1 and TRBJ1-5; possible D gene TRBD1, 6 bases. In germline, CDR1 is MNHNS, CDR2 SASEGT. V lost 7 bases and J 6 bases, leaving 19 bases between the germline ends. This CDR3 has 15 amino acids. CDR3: CASTFRVQGSQPQHF. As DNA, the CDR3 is TGTGCCAGCACTTTTCGAGTACAGGGTAGTCAGCCCCAGCATTTT.

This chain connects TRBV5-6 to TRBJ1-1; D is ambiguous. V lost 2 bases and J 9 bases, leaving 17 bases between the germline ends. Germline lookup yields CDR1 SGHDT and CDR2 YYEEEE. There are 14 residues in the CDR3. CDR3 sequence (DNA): TGTGCCAGCAGCTTACGTACAGCCCAACCCAAAGCTTTCTTT. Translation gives CASSLRTAQPKAFF.

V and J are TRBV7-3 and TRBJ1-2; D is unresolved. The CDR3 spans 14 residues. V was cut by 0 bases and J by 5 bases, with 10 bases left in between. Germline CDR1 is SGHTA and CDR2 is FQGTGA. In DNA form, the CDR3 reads TGTGCCAGCAGCTTAACCGCGACTGGGTATGGCTACACCTTC. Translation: CASSLTATGYGYTF.

CDR3 residues: CASRTSGRFSYEQYF. CDR3 sequence (DNA): TGTGCCAGCAGGACTAGCGGGCGTTTCTCCTACGAGCAGTACTTC. The rearrangement uses TRBV28 and TRBJ2-7; TRBD2 agrees at 10 bases. V was clipped by 6 bases and J by 0 bases; unmatched bases: 5. The CDR3 is 15 residues long. The germline V gene encodes CDR1 MDHEN and CDR2 SYDVKM.

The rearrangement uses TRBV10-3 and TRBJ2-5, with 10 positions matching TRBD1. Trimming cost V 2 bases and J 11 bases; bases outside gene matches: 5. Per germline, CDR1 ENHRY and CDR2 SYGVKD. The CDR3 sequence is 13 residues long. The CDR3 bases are TGTGCCATCAGTGAGGACAGGGGGCAGAAGCAGTACTTC. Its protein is CAISEDRGQKQYF.

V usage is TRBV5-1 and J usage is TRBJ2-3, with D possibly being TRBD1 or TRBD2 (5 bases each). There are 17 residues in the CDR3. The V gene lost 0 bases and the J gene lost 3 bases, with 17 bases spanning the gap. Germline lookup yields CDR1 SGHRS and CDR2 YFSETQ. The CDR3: CASSLEARGETTDTQYF. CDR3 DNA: TGCGCCAGCAGCTTGGAGGCGAGGGGCGAAACAACAGATACGCAGTATTTT.

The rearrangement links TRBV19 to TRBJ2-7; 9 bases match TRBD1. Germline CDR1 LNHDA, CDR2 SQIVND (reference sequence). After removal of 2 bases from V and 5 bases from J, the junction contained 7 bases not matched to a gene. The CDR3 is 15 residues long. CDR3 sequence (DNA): TGTGCCAGTAGTATAATTGGACAGGGGACCCACGAGCAGTACTTC. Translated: CASSIIGQGTHEQYF.

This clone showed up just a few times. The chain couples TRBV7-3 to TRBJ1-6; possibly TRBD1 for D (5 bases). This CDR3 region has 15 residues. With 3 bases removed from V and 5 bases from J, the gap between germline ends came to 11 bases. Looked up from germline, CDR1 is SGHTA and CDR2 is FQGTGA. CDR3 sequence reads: CASSFSGTNNSPLHF. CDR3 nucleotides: TGTGCCAGCAGCTTTTCCGGGACGAATAATTCACCCCTCCACTTT.

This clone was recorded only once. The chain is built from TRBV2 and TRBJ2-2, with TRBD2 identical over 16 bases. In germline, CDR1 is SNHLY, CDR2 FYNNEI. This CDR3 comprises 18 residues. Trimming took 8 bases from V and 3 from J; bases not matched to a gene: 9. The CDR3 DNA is TGTGCCAGCCTAAAATCGGGACTAGCGGGAGGGTACACCGGGGAGCTGTTTTTT. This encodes CASLKSGLAGGYTGELFF.

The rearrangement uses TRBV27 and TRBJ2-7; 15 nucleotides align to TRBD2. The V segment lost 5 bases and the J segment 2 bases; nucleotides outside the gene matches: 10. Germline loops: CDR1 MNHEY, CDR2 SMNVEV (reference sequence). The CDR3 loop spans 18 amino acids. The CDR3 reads CASSTRGTSGRLPYEQYF. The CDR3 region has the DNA TGTGCCAGCAGTACCCGAGGGACTAGCGGGAGGCTACCCTACGAGCAGTACTTC.

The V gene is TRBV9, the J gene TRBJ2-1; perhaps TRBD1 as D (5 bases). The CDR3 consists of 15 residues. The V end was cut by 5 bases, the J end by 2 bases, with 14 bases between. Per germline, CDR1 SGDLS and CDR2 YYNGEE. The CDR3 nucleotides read TGTGCCAGCAGTGCCAGGGATGCCCCCTACAATGAGCAGTTCTTC. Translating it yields CASSARDAPYNEQFF.

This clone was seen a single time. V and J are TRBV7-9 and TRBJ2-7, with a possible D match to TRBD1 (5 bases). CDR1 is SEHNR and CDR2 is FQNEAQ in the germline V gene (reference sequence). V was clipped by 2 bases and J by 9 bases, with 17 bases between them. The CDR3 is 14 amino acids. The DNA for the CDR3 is TGTGCCAGCAGCTTATCCCAGGGATTCGACGGGCAGTACTTC. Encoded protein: CASSLSQGFDGQYF.

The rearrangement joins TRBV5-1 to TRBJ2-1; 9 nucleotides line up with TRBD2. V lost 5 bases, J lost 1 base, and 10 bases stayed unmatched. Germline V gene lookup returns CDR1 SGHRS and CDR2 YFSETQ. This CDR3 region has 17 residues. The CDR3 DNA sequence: TGCGCCAGCAGGGTTGGTAGCGGGGGAGATTCCTACAATGAGCAGTTCTTC. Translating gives CASRVGSGGDSYNEQFF.

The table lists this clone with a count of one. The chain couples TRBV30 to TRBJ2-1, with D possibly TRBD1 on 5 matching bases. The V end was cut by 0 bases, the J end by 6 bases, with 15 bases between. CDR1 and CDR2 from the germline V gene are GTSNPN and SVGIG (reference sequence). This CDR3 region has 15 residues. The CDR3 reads CAWSVLGRDFNEQFF. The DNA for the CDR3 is TGTGCCTGGAGTGTACTGGGCAGGGATTTCAATGAGCAGTTCTTC.

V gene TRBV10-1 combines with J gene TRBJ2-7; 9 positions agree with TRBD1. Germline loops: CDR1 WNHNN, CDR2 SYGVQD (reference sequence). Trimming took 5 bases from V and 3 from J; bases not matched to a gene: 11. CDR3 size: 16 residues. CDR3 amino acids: CASSRPGTGIYYEQYF. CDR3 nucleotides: TGCGCCAGCAGTAGACCCGGGACAGGGATATACTACGAGCAGTACTTC.

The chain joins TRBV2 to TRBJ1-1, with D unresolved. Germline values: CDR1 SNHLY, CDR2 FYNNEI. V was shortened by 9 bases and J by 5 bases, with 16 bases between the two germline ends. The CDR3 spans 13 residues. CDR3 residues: CASTDAEITEAFF. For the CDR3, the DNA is TGTGCCAGTACGGATGCAGAAATAACTGAAGCTTTCTTT.